The clone carrying this TCR beta chain was observed a few times. The antigen remains undetermined. Template switching by 5'RACE produced TCR cDNA, adding a universal primer site and UMIs. Via MiXCR, TCRdb re-called the 5' RACE reads, giving one row per CDR3 protein. The repertoire holds some 160,000 distinct CDR3 sequences, with approximately 10% as singletons. The CDR3 loop spans 17 amino acids. Germline V CDR1 and CDR2: SGHRS, YFSETQ. V gave up 5 bases and J gave up 6 bases; unmatched junction bases: 15. This specimen belongs to a study of T cells after yellow fever vaccination. Study observations and caveats: FACS-sorted repertoires could harbor abundant contaminating bulk-population clonotypes. Boosting was followed by the reappearance of most primary-vaccination clones (about 96% CD4, 85% to 90% CD8).

The specimen comprised CD8+ T cells sorted from PBMCs, sampled 45 days after the yellow fever booster vaccination. The sequence was obtained from a man aged 18 to 30 who received the YFV17D yellow fever vaccine. The chain combines TRBV5-1 with TRBJ2-4, with 9 bases lining up with TRBD1. The CDR3 DNA follows: TGCGCCAGCAGAATGGGGGTCGGGACAGGGTTAGGAAACATTCAGTACTTC. As protein: CASRMGVGTGLGNIQYF.